Listed below are T cell receptor beta chains from one sample, sequenced in a study of blood T cell repertoires in COVID-19. TCRdb's copy holds only in-frame clones and misses some; the assay was immunoSEQ multiplex PCR. The sample lists about 160,000 clones, about 86% occurring once. Sample: peripheral blood. The receptor set was obtained from a woman older than 75 with acute or convalescent COVID-19. Both conserved end residues are part of each CDR3. The D gene is left open where the match is weak. For some rows the clone size is stated as once, few or many, or as a class when expanded; others skip it.

abundance	v_gene	j_gene	d_gene	CDR3nt	CDR3aa
.	TRBV4-2	TRBJ1-2	.	TGTGCCAGCAGCCAAGATAGTACGTTTGCTAACTATGGCTACACCTTC	CASSQDSTFANYGYTF
.	TRBV5-4	TRBJ1-6	.	TGTGCCAGCAGCTTGGACGGTTATAATTCACCCCTCCACTTT	CASSLDGYNSPLHF
.	TRBV18	TRBJ2-1	.	TGTGCCAGCTCACCATTTGGACACGGCACCAACAATGAGCAGTTCTTC	CASSPFGHGTNNEQFF
.	TRBV6-2/TRBV6-3	TRBJ2-5	TRBD2	TGTGCCAGCAGTTCCCTTGTCTTCGCGGGGGGTCGAGAGACCCAGTACTTC	CASSSLVFAGGRETQYF
.	TRBV3-1/TRBV3-2	TRBJ2-3	.	TGTGCCAGCAGTCACGGTAACACAGATACGCAGTATTTT	CASSHGNTDTQYF
.	TRBV18	TRBJ2-1	TRBD2	TGTGCCAGCTCACCCTCGCGGGGGGTAGGTGAGCAGTTCTTC	CASSPSRGVGEQFF
.	TRBV11-1	TRBJ1-1	.	TGTGCCAGCAGCTCCTCAGGGACAACGACCGCTGAAGCTTTCTTT	CASSSSGTTTAEAFF
.	TRBV27	TRBJ2-1	.	TGTGCCAGCAGTTTAAGGGGAAGTCATGAGCAGTTCTTC	CASSLRGSHEQFF
.	TRBV15	TRBJ2-7	TRBD1	TGTGCCACCAGCAAGACAGGGGCCTACGAGCAGTACTTC	CATSKTGAYEQYF
.	TRBV10-2	TRBJ2-5	TRBD2	TGCGCCAGCAGGCCGGGACTAGCGGGAGGCGAAGAGACCCAGTACTTC	CASRPGLAGGEETQYF
.	TRBV20-1	TRBJ2-7	.	TGCAGTGCTAGTTTTCAGGTGGGCTACGAGCAGTACTTC	CSASFQVGYEQYF
.	TRBV30	TRBJ1-2	TRBD1	TGTGCCTGGAGGGGGACAGGGGGCACGAGTGGCTACACCTTC	CAWRGTGGTSGYTF
.	TRBV5-8	TRBJ2-1	TRBD1	TGTGCCAGCAGCGGGACAGGGTACGGGGAGCAGTTCTTC	CASSGTGYGEQFF
.	TRBV5-4	TRBJ2-7	.	TGTGCCAGCAGCTTCAATGAGTACGAGCAGTACTTC	CASSFNEYEQYF
.	TRBV9	TRBJ2-1	TRBD2	TGTGCCAGCAGCGTATTGATTTGGCTAGCGGAGAGCTCCTACAATGAGCAGTTCTTC	CASSVLIWLAESSYNEQFF
.	TRBV18	TRBJ2-1	TRBD2	TGTGCCAGCTCACCGGGACTAGCGGGAGGGCCGCACAATGAGCAGTTCTTC	CASSPGLAGGPHNEQFF
.	TRBV19	TRBJ2-1	TRBD2	TGTGCCAGTAGCAGACTGGGACTAGCGGGGGAAATGAATGAGCAGTTCTTC	CASSRLGLAGEMNEQFF
.	TRBV29-1	TRBJ1-1	.	TGCAGCGTTTTCGGGGGTATTGCTGAAGCTTTCTTT	CSVFGGIAEAFF
.	TRBV5-1	TRBJ2-5	TRBD2	TGCGCCAGCAGCTTGGAAGCGGGGGGGCCTTGGAAGGAGACCCAGTACTTC	CASSLEAGGPWKETQYF
few	TRBV10-3	TRBJ1-1	.	TGTGCCATCAGTGACCCGGTGAGGAACACTGAAGCTTTCTTT	CAISDPVRNTEAFF
.	TRBV19	TRBJ2-5	TRBD2	TGTGCCAGTAGTCCCGGACTAGCGGGAGGAGAGACCCAGTACTTC	CASSPGLAGGETQYF
.	TRBV5-1	TRBJ2-2	.	TGCGCCAGCAGGCCGACACCATACACCGGGGAGCTGTTTTTT	CASRPTPYTGELFF
once	TRBV6-4	TRBJ1-6	.	TGTGCCAGCAGCGAAAACCCTATTTCACCCCTCCACTTT	CASSENPISPLHF
.	TRBV4-1	TRBJ2-3	TRBD2	TGCGCCAGCAGCCAAGGGACTAGCGGGGGGCCGGCAGATACGCAGTATTTT	CASSQGTSGGPADTQYF
.	TRBV19	TRBJ1-4	TRBD1	TGTGCCAGTAGTTCTCCAACAGGGGGCGAAGATGAAAAACTGTTTTTT	CASSSPTGGEDEKLFF
.	TRBV7-2	TRBJ1-2	TRBD1	TGTGCCAGCAGCTTGACAGGGGGCGGTGGCTACACCTTC	CASSLTGGGGYTF
few	TRBV5-1	TRBJ2-7	TRBD1	TGCGCCAGCAGCTTAGCCAGGGGGCTTTTCGACGAGCAGTACTTC	CASSLARGLFDEQYF
.	TRBV3-1/TRBV3-2	TRBJ1-2	.	TGTGCCAGCAGCCAAGACATGGTGTCAGGGTATGGCTACACCTTC	CASSQDMVSGYGYTF
.	TRBV5-8	TRBJ1-2	TRBD1	TGTGCCAGCAGCTCAATCGCCGGGACAGGGGTGTATGGCTACACCTTC	CASSSIAGTGVYGYTF
.	TRBV29-1	TRBJ1-1	.	TGCAGCGTCTCTCCCCTTTCCGGCAGGGGAACTGAAGCTTTCTTT	CSVSPLSGRGTEAFF
few	TRBV7-2	TRBJ1-5	.	TGTGCCAGCAGCTGGTCCGAGGCAGGGAATCAGCCCCAGCATTTT	CASSWSEAGNQPQHF
.	TRBV7-2	TRBJ1-3	TRBD1	TGTGCCAGCAGTTTCGACAGGGGGCCAGGAAACACCATATATTTT	CASSFDRGPGNTIYF
.	TRBV24-1	TRBJ2-5	TRBD2	TGTGCCACCAGTGATTTGCGGGGGGGGGAGACCCAGTACTTC	CATSDLRGGETQYF
.	TRBV5-4	TRBJ2-3	TRBD1	TGTGCCAGCCTGGACAGGTTAACAGATACGCAGTATTTT	CASLDRLTDTQYF
.	TRBV7-2	TRBJ2-5	.	TGTGCCAGCAGCTTATGGGAGGAGACCCAGTACTTC	CASSLWEETQYF
.	TRBV6-1	TRBJ1-5	.	TGTGCCAGCAGTGAAAATTCAGGGAGGGCCCAGCATTTT	CASSENSGRAQHF
.	TRBV29-1	TRBJ2-7	TRBD2	TGCAGCGTTGAATATGGAAGCGGGAGTAGTGAGCAGTACTTC	CSVEYGSGSSEQYF
.	TRBV5-1	TRBJ1-5	TRBD1	TGCGCCAGCAGGGAGACAGGGAGCAATCAGCCCCAGCATTTT	CASRETGSNQPQHF
.	TRBV28	TRBJ2-5	TRBD1	TGTGCCAGCAGGCAGACAGGGCCAGAGACCCAGTACTTC	CASRQTGPETQYF
.	TRBV21-1	TRBJ1-5	.	TGTGGAGCAAAGTTGGACAGGTTGAAGGGCAATCAGCCCCAGCATTTT	CGAKLDRLKGNQPQHF